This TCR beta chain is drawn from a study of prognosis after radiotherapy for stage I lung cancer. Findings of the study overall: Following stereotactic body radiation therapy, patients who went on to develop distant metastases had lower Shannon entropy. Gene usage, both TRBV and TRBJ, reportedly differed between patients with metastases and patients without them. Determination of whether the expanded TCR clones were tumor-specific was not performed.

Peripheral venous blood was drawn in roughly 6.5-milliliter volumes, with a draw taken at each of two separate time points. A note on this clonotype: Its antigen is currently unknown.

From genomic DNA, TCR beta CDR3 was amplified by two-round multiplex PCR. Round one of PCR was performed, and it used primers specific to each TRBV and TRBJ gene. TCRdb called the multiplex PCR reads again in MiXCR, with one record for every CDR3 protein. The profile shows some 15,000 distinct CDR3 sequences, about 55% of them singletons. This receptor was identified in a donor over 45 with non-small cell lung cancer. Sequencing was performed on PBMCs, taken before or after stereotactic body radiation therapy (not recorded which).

CDR3 DNA: TGTGCCAGCAGTTATAACAGGGCTCACGAGCAGTACTTC. This gives the protein CASSYNRAHEQYF. The chain links TRBV6-9 to TRBJ2-7; maybe TRBD1 (6 bases). The germline V gene encodes CDR1 MNHGY and CDR2 SVAAGI. The CDR3 covers 13 residues. V lost 2 bases and J 5 bases, leaving 10 bases between the germline ends.